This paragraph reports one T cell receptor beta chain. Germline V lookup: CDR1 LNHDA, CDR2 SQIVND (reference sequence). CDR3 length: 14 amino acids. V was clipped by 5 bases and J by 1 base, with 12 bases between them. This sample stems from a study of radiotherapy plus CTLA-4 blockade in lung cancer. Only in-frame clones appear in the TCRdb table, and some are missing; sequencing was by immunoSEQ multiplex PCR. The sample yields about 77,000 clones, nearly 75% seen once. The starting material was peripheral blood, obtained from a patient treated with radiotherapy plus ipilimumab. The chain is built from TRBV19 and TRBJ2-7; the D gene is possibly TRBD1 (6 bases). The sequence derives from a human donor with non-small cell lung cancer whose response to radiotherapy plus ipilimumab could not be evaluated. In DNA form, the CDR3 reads TGTGCCAGTAGTGAGGGCAGGGGTTCCTACGAGCAGTACTTC. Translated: CASSEGRGSYEQYF.